The T cell receptor (beta chain) described here comes from a study of vaccination effects on CD4 cells after COVID-19. The data were produced by immunoSEQ multiplex PCR, yet TCRdb's version contains in-frame clones alone and is incomplete. Among 17,000 or so clones listed, roughly 68% were seen once. To note about this clone: The antigen is unknown.

Deletions cut 4 bases from V and 6 bases from J, with 19 bases between. Germline V gene lookup returns CDR1 SGHRS and CDR2 YFSETQ. The CDR3 length is 15 residues. Antigen-specific CD4+ T cells were expanded (with viral peptide pools) by the ViraFEST assay ahead of sequencing. Following 10 days of culture, CD4+ T cells were isolated. Vaccine administered to participants consisted of two doses of either BNT162b2 or mRNA-1273. Whole-study results and caveats: Clones induced by infection and by vaccine showed marked clonal contraction late after vaccination.

The rearrangement joins TRBV5-1 to TRBJ1-1; tentative D call: TRBD1 (6 bases). This sequence was found in a human donor who received a COVID-19 vaccine. The specimen comprised CD4+ T cells from PBMCs cultured with SARS-CoV-2 spike peptides, sampled after COVID-19 vaccination. The chain's CDR3 is CASSGGARYVAEAFF. CDR3 sequence (DNA): TGCGCCAGCAGCGGGGGGGCGAGGTATGTAGCTGAAGCTTTCTTT.